This TCR beta chain was identified during a study of blood T cell repertoires in COVID-19. Study in general: COVID-19 samples, acute and convalescent, were from the United States, Italy and Spain. The analysed material was cDNA or gDNA that came from T cells, B-cell-depleted T cells, or PBMCs.

The germline V gene has CDR1 SNHLY and CDR2 FYNNEI. The CDR3 is 15 amino acids. The V segment lost 10 bases and the J segment 6 bases; nucleotides outside the gene matches: 8. As processed by the authors: How many nucleated cells were present was estimated from reference gene primer amplification. Method: immunoSEQ multiplex PCR; TCRdb's copy keeps in-frame clones and lacks some. V, J and clone size are those of that table, while D and trimming were read from the DNA. This table has under 75,000 clones, more than 65% appearing once. The TCR originated in a woman between 65 and 79 years old with acute or convalescent COVID-19. The V and J genes are TRBV2 and TRBJ2-3, with 15 bases aligning to TRBD2. Sequenced: peripheral blood. The CDR3 here is CATRTSGGALDTQYF. The CDR3 DNA is TGTGCCACCCGGACTAGCGGGGGGGCTTTGGATACGCAGTATTTT.